The 6 T cell receptor beta chains presented below share a single source sample, sequenced in a study of CD8+CD57+ T cells in acquired aplastic anemia. Profiling that covered TCR beta VDJ and CDR3 relied on genomic DNA as its template. TCRdb fed the reads into MiXCR, producing one record per CDR3 protein. The repertoire has 200,000 to 250,000 distinct CDR3 sequences, roughly 55% of them found once; the top ten carry approximately 30%. Specimen: sorted CD4+, CD8+, or CD8+CD57+ T cells (not recorded which) from PBMCs. The receptors here all came from a human donor in good health.

This clonotype was picked up one time. This chain connects TRBV25-1 to TRBJ2-7, with D tentatively TRBD2 (5 bases). CDR3 length: 14 amino acids. The germline V gene has CDR1 MGHDK and CDR2 SYGVNS. The ends were cut back, 1 base at V and 3 bases at J, with 10 bases in the middle. CDR3 nucleotides: TGTGCCAGCAGTGAATCCGGTGACTACTACGAGCAGTACTTC. This gives the protein CASSESGDYYEQYF.

The chain couples TRBV7-8 to TRBJ1-2, with a possible D match to TRBD1 (6 bases). This CDR3 has 13 amino acids. Germline V gene sequence: CDR1 SGHVS, CDR2 FQNEAQ. V was clipped by 5 bases and J by 7 bases, with 14 bases between them. Here the CDR3 reads CASSLRGAAGYTF. For the CDR3, the DNA is TGTGCCAGCAGCCTACGGGGGGCAGCTGGCTACACCTTC.

The chain links TRBV20-1 to TRBJ2-1; D gene unclear. The CDR3 runs to 14 residues. CDR1 and CDR2 from the germline V gene are DFQATT and SNEGSKA (reference sequence). The V end was cut by 6 bases, the J end by 4 bases, with 16 bases between. The CDR3 sequence is CSATKGNAYNEQFF. DNA of the CDR3: TGCAGTGCCACGAAGGGCAACGCTTACAATGAGCAGTTCTTC.

The chain has TRBV19 and TRBJ2-2; D remains ambiguous. This CDR3 region has 14 residues. The germline V gene encodes CDR1 LNHDA and CDR2 SQIVND (reference sequence). V was pared by 3 bases and J by 2 bases, with 7 bases between. In nucleotides, the CDR3 is TGTGCCAGTAGTATCTCCCACAACACCGGGGAGCTGTTTTTT. Translated: CASSISHNTGELFF.

This clonotype has a count of ten or more. The chain recombines TRBV20-1 with TRBJ1-1; D call uncertain. The germline V gene has CDR1 DFQATT and CDR2 SNEGSKA (reference sequence). This CDR3 is 13 amino acids long. V was clipped by 1 base and J by 0 bases, with 6 bases between them. The DNA for the CDR3 is TGCAGTGCTAGAGGCACCATGAACACTGAAGCTTTCTTT. It specifies CSARGTMNTEAFF.

V gene TRBV5-6 combines with J gene TRBJ2-7; D unclear. The CDR3 covers 13 residues. Trimming removed 1 base from V and 2 bases from J, with 7 bases in between. The germline V gene has CDR1 SGHDT and CDR2 YYEEEE. This chain's CDR3 is CASSLRVTYEQYF. CDR3 sequence (DNA): TGTGCCAGCAGCTTGAGGGTGACCTACGAGCAGTACTTC.